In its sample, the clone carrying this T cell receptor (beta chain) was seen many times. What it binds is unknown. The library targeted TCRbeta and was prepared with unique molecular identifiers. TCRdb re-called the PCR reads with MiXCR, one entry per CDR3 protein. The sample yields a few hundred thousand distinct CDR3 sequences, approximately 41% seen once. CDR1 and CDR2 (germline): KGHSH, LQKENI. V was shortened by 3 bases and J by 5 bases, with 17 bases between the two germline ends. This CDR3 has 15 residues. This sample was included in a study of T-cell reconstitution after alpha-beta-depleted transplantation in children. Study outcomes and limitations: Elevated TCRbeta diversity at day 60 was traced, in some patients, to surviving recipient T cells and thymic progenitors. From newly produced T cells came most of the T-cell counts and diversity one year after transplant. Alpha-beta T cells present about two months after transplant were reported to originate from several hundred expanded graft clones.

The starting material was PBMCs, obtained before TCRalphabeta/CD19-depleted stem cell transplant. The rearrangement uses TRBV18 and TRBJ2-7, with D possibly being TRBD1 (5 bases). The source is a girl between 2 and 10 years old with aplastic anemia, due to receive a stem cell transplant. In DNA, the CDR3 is TGTGCCAGCTCACCCATCACGCAGGGATGGAACGAGCAGTACTTC. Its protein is CASSPITQGWNEQYF.